This T cell receptor beta chain was identified during a study of T cells in Graves' hyperthyroidism and ophthalmopathy. Amplified TCR beta CDR3 regions came from RNA transcripts. The TCR CDR3 first-round RT-PCR relied on the HTBI primer set. TCRdb ran MiXCR on the multiplex PCR reads and lists one entry per CDR3 protein. The sample yields around 340,000 distinct CDR3 sequences, around 16% seen once. Germline CDR1 is SGHAT and CDR2 is FQDESV (reference sequence). The CDR3 totals 14 residues. V was cut by 4 bases and J by 0 bases, with 8 bases left in between. This chain uses TRBV11-1 with TRBJ2-3; unclear D gene. The TCR originated in a man aged 30 to 45 with Graves' hyperthyroidism. Material for sequencing was blood. The CDR3: CASSSLDSTDTQYF. DNA of the CDR3: TGTGCCAGCAGCTCCTTAGATAGCACAGATACGCAGTATTTT.